This T cell receptor (beta chain) originates from a study of T cell repertoires in ileal Crohn's disease. At the level of the study: Thiopurines (approximately 10) or anti-TNF agents (roughly 18) were given postoperatively to about half.

Five hundred nanograms of biopsy DNA per sample underwent TCRB immunosequencing. TCRdb's copy holds only in-frame clones and misses some; the assay was immunoSEQ multiplex PCR. The sample has around 8,000 clones, about three quarters seen once. V lost 8 bases to trimming and J lost 2 bases, with 12 bases between them. CDR1 and CDR2 (germline): SGHTA, FQGNSA. The CDR3 runs to 13 residues. With respect to this clone: Its antigen is not known.

General study points: High-frequency clones were more common in sorted CD8 than CD4 cells. Endoscopic recurrence occurred in every patient whose clonality exceeded 26.8%.

This rearrangement joins TRBV7-2 to TRBJ1-2, with D possibly matching TRBD1 (6 bases). This clonotype originated in an adult with Crohn's disease. Sequenced input: ileal tissue. CDR3 sequence reads: CASGSRGNYGYTF. The CDR3 coding sequence is TGTGCCAGCGGCAGTAGGGGGAACTATGGCTACACCTTC.